The present TCR beta chain was sequenced within a study of T cells in Graves' hyperthyroidism and ophthalmopathy. The source material, RNA transcripts, was used to amplify TCR beta CDR3 regions. The study used the HTBI primer set for a first-round RT-PCR of the TCR CDR3. TCRdb independently ran MiXCR on the multiplex PCR reads; one entry per CDR3 protein. Altogether about 570,000 distinct CDR3 sequences are present, about 45% being singletons, with the ten largest covering around 20%. Germline loops: CDR1 WSHSY, CDR2 SAAADI. Trimming pared 0 bases from V and 6 bases from J, leaving 12 bases between. The CDR3 is 15 amino acids.

This sequence originates from an adult woman with Graves' disease, either hyperthyroidism or ophthalmopathy (not recorded which). Sequences were obtained from peripheral blood or thyroid tissue (not recorded which). This chain links TRBV10-2 with TRBJ1-5; D perhaps matches TRBD1 (5 bases). In DNA form, the CDR3 reads TGCGCCAGCAGTGAGTCTGGACAAGTCGGTCAGCCCCAGCATTTT. It translates to CASSESGQVGQPQHF.